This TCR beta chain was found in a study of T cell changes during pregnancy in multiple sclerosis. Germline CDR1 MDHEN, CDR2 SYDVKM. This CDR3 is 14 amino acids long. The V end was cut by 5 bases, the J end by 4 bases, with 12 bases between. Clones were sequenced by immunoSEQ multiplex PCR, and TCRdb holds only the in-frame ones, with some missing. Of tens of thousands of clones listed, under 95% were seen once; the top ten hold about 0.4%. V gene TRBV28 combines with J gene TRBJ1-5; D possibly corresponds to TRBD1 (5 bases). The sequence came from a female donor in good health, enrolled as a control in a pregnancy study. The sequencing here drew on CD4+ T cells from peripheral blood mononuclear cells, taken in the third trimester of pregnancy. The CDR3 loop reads CASSDHQGNQPQHF. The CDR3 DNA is TGTGCCAGCAGTGACCATCAGGGTAATCAGCCCCAGCATTTT.